This TCR beta chain was documented in a study of shared clonotypes between healthy human individuals. The CDR3 runs 16 residues. Germline V lookup: CDR1 SGHRS, CDR2 YFSETQ. V shed 7 bases and J shed 6 bases, with 25 bases lying between them. Measured with immunoSEQ multiplex PCR; TCRdb has only the in-frame clones, and not every one. The sample lists approximately 940,000 clones, approximately 80% seen once, with about 1.5% in the top ten. Sequenced input: memory CD4+ T cells sorted from blood. Subset denoted: CD45RA-negative fraction. The receptor was derived from a man between 18 and 29 years old in good health. V and J are TRBV5-1 and TRBJ1-1, with D possibly being TRBD1 (5 bases). The CDR3 DNA reads TGCGCCAGCGCGCCCCGGCAGCAGGGCCAGGGAGCTGAAGCTTTCTTT. Its protein is CASAPRQQGQGAEAFF.